The 12 T cell receptor beta chains given below trace back to one sample, sequenced in a study of blood T cell repertoires in COVID-19. Here immunoSEQ multiplex PCR was the method, and the copy in TCRdb shows in-frame clones only, minus some. The sample records approximately 130,000 clones, approximately 85% being singletons. Sequenced material: peripheral blood. The receptors originated from a human donor in a cohort sampled during active COVID-19.

V and J are TRBV4-3 and TRBJ1-5, with 10 bases lining up with TRBD1. This CDR3 region has 15 residues. Germline V lookup: CDR1 LGHNA, CDR2 YSLEER. Trimming removed 2 bases from V and 5 bases from J; junction bases left unmatched: 3. CDR3 sequence: CASSQSTGGDQPQHF. The CDR3 DNA is TGCGCCAGCAGCCAATCGACAGGGGGCGATCAGCCCCAGCATTTT.

The V call is TRBV18, the J call TRBJ1-1; D uncertain. Germline V gene sequence: CDR1 KGHSH, CDR2 LQKENI. This CDR3 contains 13 residues. Trimming removed 5 bases from V and 3 bases from J, with 10 bases in between. The CDR3 loop is CASSTKEDTEAFF. CDR3 sequence (DNA): TGTGCCAGCTCAACTAAGGAGGACACTGAAGCTTTCTTT.

CDR3 DNA sequence: TGTGCCAGCTCATCGACAGTCGAAGCTTTCTTT. Protein sequence: CASSSTVEAFF. V is TRBV18 and J is TRBJ1-1, with D possibly TRBD1 on 5 matching bases. The CDR3 loop spans 11 amino acids. Trimming took 5 bases from V and 8 from J, leaving 9 bases between them. CDR1 KGHSH and CDR2 LQKENI come from the germline V gene.

The CDR3 sequence: CASSSGQAGKLFF. CDR3 nucleotides: TGCGCCAGCAGCTCGGGACAGGCGGGAAAACTGTTTTTT. The rearrangement uses TRBV5-1 and TRBJ1-4; 8 nucleotides align to TRBD1. CDR3 length equals 13 residues. In germline, CDR1 is SGHRS, CDR2 YFSETQ. With V trimmed by 3 bases and J by 10 bases, 5 bases remained unmatched.

The J gene is TRBJ2-1, the V gene TRBV7-9, with TRBD2 matching 7 bases. V shed 0 bases and J 6 bases; nucleotides not matched to a gene: 5. In germline, CDR1 is SEHNR, CDR2 FQNEAQ (reference sequence). The length of the CDR3 is 15 residues. The CDR3 DNA follows: TGTGCCAGCAGCTTAGCAGCGGGGAGCCTCAATGAGCAGTTCTTC. Its translation is CASSLAAGSLNEQFF.

J is TRBJ1-4 and V is TRBV6-5; no reliable D call. V was shortened by 6 bases and J by 7 bases, with 9 bases between the two germline ends. This CDR3 has 12 amino acids. Germline loops: CDR1 MNHEY, CDR2 SVGAGI. Written as DNA, the CDR3 is TGTGCCAGCAGCCCGACAACTGAAAAACTGTTTTTT. Its protein is CASSPTTEKLFF.

V usage is TRBV6-1 and J usage is TRBJ1-5, with D maybe TRBD1 (5 bases). With 1 base removed from V and 5 bases from J, the gap between germline ends came to 21 bases. The length of the CDR3 is 18 residues. Germline V gene lookup returns CDR1 MNHNS and CDR2 SASEGT. In DNA, the CDR3 is TGTGCCAGCAGTGAAGGGGTATCCGGGTGGGAGGGGTATCAGCCCCAGCATTTT. Translated: CASSEGVSGWEGYQPQHF.

The rearrangement uses TRBV4-1 and TRBJ2-3; 8 positions match TRBD2. Unmatched junction bases numbered 6, after V lost 7 bases and J lost 3 bases. The CDR3 is 14 amino acids. Germline V gene sequence: CDR1 MGHRA, CDR2 YSYEKL. The CDR3 region is CASTISGGTDTQYF. In nucleotides, the CDR3 is TGCGCCAGCACCATAAGCGGGGGAACAGATACGCAGTATTTT.

J is TRBJ2-1 and V is TRBV24-1; D not resolved. The CDR3 is made up of 16 amino acids. CDR1 KGHDR and CDR2 SFDVKD come from the germline V gene. Trimming removed 2 bases from V and 0 bases from J, with 10 bases in between. This CDR3 reads CATSDSAASSYNEQFF. The CDR3 DNA sequence: TGTGCCACCAGTGATTCGGCAGCTAGCTCCTACAATGAGCAGTTCTTC.

The chain uses TRBV7-9 and TRBJ1-2; 7 bases are a match to TRBD1. The V gene's germline CDR1 is SEHNR and CDR2 FQNEAQ (reference sequence). V shed 5 bases, J shed 4 bases, and the junction held 10 bases outside the gene matches. This CDR3 has 15 residues. The CDR3 nucleotides are TGTGCCAGCAGCAGGACCGGGACAGTCGTCTATGGCTACACCTTC. Protein sequence: CASSRTGTVVYGYTF.

The chain uses TRBV11-3 and TRBJ2-3; possible D gene TRBD2, 6 bases. V was clipped by 2 bases and J by 6 bases, with 12 bases between them. CDR1 and CDR2 from the germline V gene are SGHNT and YENEEA. This CDR3 is built from 14 residues. CDR3 sequence: CASSLYSGGDTQYF. The CDR3 DNA is TGTGCCAGCAGCTTATACTCCGGAGGGGATACGCAGTATTTT.

The chain couples TRBV6-2 or TRBV6-3 to TRBJ2-1, with a possible D match to TRBD1 (5 bases). V lost 2 bases, J lost 4 bases, and 12 bases lay in between. The CDR3 contains 15 residues. Germline CDR1 MNHEY, CDR2 SVGEGT. For the CDR3, the DNA is TGTGCCAGCAGTTACGACCAGGGATTATACAATGAGCAGTTCTTC. It translates to CASSYDQGLYNEQFF.